A selection of T cell receptor beta chains follows, all from one sample in a study of T-cell memory formation after mild COVID-19. TCRdb fed the 5' RACE reads into MiXCR, producing one record per CDR3 protein. The data hold 92,000 or so distinct CDR3 sequences, with about 13% observed a single time. The sequenced sample consisted of PBMCs or a T cell subset sorted from them (not recorded which). These receptors all come from an adult woman who had mild COVID-19 (a few samples of this study predate the infection). Cell type and time point are not known. CDR3s include the opening cysteine and the closing phenylalanine or tryptophan. Each record gives: D gene, V gene, J gene, clone size, CDR3 protein, CDR3 DNA. The D gene is left open where the match is weak. Where a row states a size, it is once, few, many or the class of an expanded clone; other rows omit it.

>TRBD1|TRBV29-1|TRBJ2-7|.
CSVELTGLGDEQYF
TGCAGCGTTGAGTTGACAGGGCTTGGAGACGAGCAGTACTTC
>.|TRBV7-2|TRBJ2-7|.
CASSSGEEIYEQYF
TGTGCCAGCAGCTCCGGGGAGGAAATTTACGAGCAGTACTTC
>.|TRBV27|TRBJ2-1|many
CASSPGGRPYNEQFF
TGTGCCAGCAGTCCCGGCGGTAGGCCCTACAATGAGCAGTTCTTC
>TRBD2|TRBV18|TRBJ2-7|.
CASSPRTSGPYEQYF
TGTGCCAGCTCACCTCGGACTAGCGGCCCCTACGAGCAGTACTTC
>TRBD2|TRBV4-1|TRBJ2-1|.
CASSHSAGGRYNEQFF
TGCGCCAGCAGCCATTCAGCGGGGGGGAGGTACAATGAGCAGTTCTTC
>.|TRBV7-9|TRBJ2-1|.
CASSFSLTVYNEQFF
TGTGCCAGCAGCTTTAGCTTGACTGTCTACAATGAGCAGTTCTTC
>TRBD1|TRBV7-2|TRBJ1-6|.
CASSRDRDAYNSPLHF
TGTGCCAGCAGCCGGGACAGGGATGCCTATAATTCACCCCTCCACTTT
>TRBD2|TRBV6-1|TRBJ2-1|few
CASSEWAGVTNEQFF
TGTGCCAGCAGTGAATGGGCGGGGGTGACCAATGAGCAGTTCTTC
>.|TRBV12-3/TRBV12-4|TRBJ2-1|few
CASSLGTSRGDEQFF
TGTGCCAGCAGCCTAGGGACCTCCCGCGGGGATGAGCAGTTCTTC
>.|TRBV12-3/TRBV12-4|TRBJ2-1|.
CASSFLHPRVYEQFF
TGTGCCAGCAGTTTTCTCCACCCCCGGGTGTATGAGCAGTTCTTC
>.|TRBV12-3/TRBV12-4|TRBJ2-1|.
CASSLLSGRNEQFF
TGTGCCAGCAGTTTGCTGTCAGGTAGGAATGAGCAGTTCTTC
>TRBD2|TRBV5-8|TRBJ2-2|.
CASSPRLAGDSGTGELFF
TGTGCCAGCAGCCCAAGACTAGCGGGGGATTCCGGCACCGGGGAGCTGTTTTTT
>TRBD1|TRBV7-9|TRBJ2-6|.
CASSAGTGGSGANVLTF
TGTGCCAGCAGCGCGGGGACAGGGGGCTCTGGGGCCAACGTCCTGACTTTC
>TRBD1|TRBV7-9|TRBJ2-7|many
CASRGQGTVEQYF
TGTGCCAGCCGTGGACAGGGGACGGTCGAGCAGTACTTC
>TRBD1|TRBV4-3|TRBJ1-1|.
CASSPLTGGTEAFF
TGCGCCAGCAGCCCCCTGACAGGGGGCACTGAAGCTTTCTTT
>TRBD1|TRBV12-3/TRBV12-4|TRBJ2-7|.
CASSPGQDLREQYF
TGTGCCAGCAGCCCGGGACAGGACTTACGAGAGCAGTACTTC
>TRBD2|TRBV5-1|TRBJ2-3|few
CASSLVSGGPDTQYF
TGCGCCAGCAGCTTGGTGTCGGGAGGTCCAGATACGCAGTATTTT
>.|TRBV9|TRBJ2-3|.
CASSVEAVDPGYHTDTQYF
TGTGCCAGCAGCGTAGAAGCCGTGGACCCCGGGTACCACACAGATACGCAGTATTTT
>TRBD2|TRBV9|TRBJ2-7|many
CASSLAGAHEQYF
TGTGCCAGCAGCCTAGCGGGAGCCCACGAGCAGTACTTC
>.|TRBV12-3/TRBV12-4|TRBJ2-3|.
CATALLGTQYF
TGTGCCACTGCCCTCCTGGGGACGCAGTATTTT
>.|TRBV12-3/TRBV12-4|TRBJ2-3|.
CASSLERDARSPTDTQYF
TGTGCCAGCAGTTTAGAAAGGGACGCCCGGTCGCCAACAGATACGCAGTATTTT
>TRBD1|TRBV3-1|TRBJ1-2|few
CASSPTGNLDRGISANYGYTF
TGTGCCAGCAGCCCGACGGGAAACCTAGACAGGGGAATCTCAGCTAACTATGGCTACACCTTC
>.|TRBV29-1|TRBJ2-7|many
CSVEGLQYEQYF
TGCAGCGTTGAGGGGTTACAGTACGAGCAGTACTTC
>.|TRBV3-1|TRBJ2-3|.
CASSQYAGTPSDTQYF
TGTGCCAGCAGCCAATACGCGGGGACTCCCTCAGATACGCAGTATTTT
>TRBD2|TRBV5-6|TRBJ2-3|.
CASSLDLAGADTQYF
TGTGCCAGCAGCTTGGACCTAGCGGGAGCAGATACGCAGTATTTT
>.|TRBV12-5|TRBJ1-5|.
CASGDHQPQHF
TGTGCTAGTGGTGATCATCAGCCCCAGCATTTT
>.|TRBV2|TRBJ2-1|few
CASIGGGDYNEQFF
TGTGCCAGCATAGGCGGGGGCGACTACAATGAGCAGTTCTTC
>.|TRBV7-6|TRBJ1-2|.
CAISSPGRPGYTF
TGTGCCATCAGCTCCCCGGGCAGACCTGGCTACACCTTC
>TRBD2|TRBV4-1|TRBJ2-3|few
CASSLLGLAGPSTDTQYF
TGCGCCAGCAGCCTGCTCGGGCTAGCGGGGCCTAGCACAGATACGCAGTATTTT
>.|TRBV6-5|TRBJ2-1|.
CASSSPGTPYNEQFF
TGTGCCAGCAGTTCCCCCGGGACACCTTACAATGAGCAGTTCTTC
>.|TRBV4-1|TRBJ1-6|.
CASSQGHYNSPLHF
TGCGCCAGCAGCCAAGGACACTATAATTCACCCCTCCACTTT
>.|TRBV7-2|TRBJ2-3|many
CASSLVDPTVGDTQYF
TGTGCCAGCAGCTTAGTAGACCCCACAGTCGGGGATACGCAGTATTTT
>.|TRBV29-1|TRBJ2-4|.
CSGGVAKNIQYF
TGCAGCGGGGGAGTAGCCAAAAACATTCAGTACTTC
>.|TRBV18|TRBJ2-7|few
CASSPPGRNYEQYF
TGTGCCAGCTCACCACCTGGCAGGAACTACGAGCAGTACTTC
>.|TRBV7-9|TRBJ2-1|few
CASSLSSRDEQFF
TGTGCCAGCAGCCTTAGCTCTCGGGATGAGCAGTTCTTC
>TRBD2|TRBV6-5|TRBJ2-2|few
CASSYRAGGPTGELFF
TGTGCCAGCAGTTACCGAGCGGGGGGGCCCACCGGGGAGCTGTTTTTT
>.|TRBV4-1|TRBJ1-1|few
CASSQVGPNTEAFF
TGCGCCAGCAGCCAAGTCGGCCCTAACACTGAAGCTTTCTTT
>TRBD1|TRBV7-8|TRBJ2-7|few
CASSPGTVRYEQYF
TGTGCCAGCAGCCCCGGGACAGTCAGATACGAGCAGTACTTC
>.|TRBV20-1|TRBJ2-1|few
CSARGTGDRVDNEQFF
TGCAGTGCTAGAGGGACGGGTGATAGGGTTGACAATGAGCAGTTCTTC